Listed below are T cell receptor beta chains from one sample, sequenced in a study of radiotherapy plus CTLA-4 blockade in lung cancer. TCRdb's table, derived via immunoSEQ multiplex PCR, lists solely in-frame clones and lacks some. This sample yields 56,000 or so clones, of which around 80% are seen a single time; roughly 3.2% belongs to the top ten. The sequencing here drew on peripheral blood, taken from a patient treated with radiotherapy plus ipilimumab. These receptors were taken from a human donor with non-small cell lung cancer who had a partial response to radiotherapy plus ipilimumab. Each CDR3 is given with its conserved first and last residue.

J: TRBJ2-1
V: TRBV30
CDR3: CACDRQGSSYNEQFF

J: TRBJ2-5
V: TRBV15
CDR3: CATSRVGAVGRETQYF

J: TRBJ2-7
V: TRBV9
CDR3: CASSVGGTGPSEQYF

J: TRBJ2-3
V: TRBV27
CDR3: CASGGPSTDTQYF

J: TRBJ2-7
V: TRBV18
CDR3: CASSPPAGHEQYF

J: TRBJ1-4
V: TRBV25-1
CDR3: CASSEWGGTGAEKLFF

J: TRBJ2-1
V: TRBV27
CDR3: CASSLSRFGEQFF

J: TRBJ1-5
V: TRBV7-9
CDR3: CASSPYTGTGPSAQHF

J: TRBJ1-1
V: TRBV5-1
CDR3: CASRGGQGATEAFF

J: TRBJ2-1
V: TRBV5-4
CDR3: CASSTDRGNEQFF

J: TRBJ1-4
V: TRBV9
CDR3: CASSVDSQEGKLFF

J: TRBJ1-1
V: TRBV6-5
CDR3: CASSQLGGMNTEAFF

J: TRBJ2-3
V: TRBV4-2
CDR3: CASSQDQGQEFTDTQYF

J: TRBJ2-5
V: TRBV29-1
CDR3: CSVEGSGPIQETQYF

J: TRBJ1-2
V: TRBV6-1
CDR3: CASSRQGENGYTF

J: TRBJ1-1
V: TRBV28
CDR3: CASSVQGAEAFF

J: TRBJ2-7
V: TRBV7-2
CDR3: CASSLRGERYEQYF

J: TRBJ2-2
V: TRBV29-1
CDR3: CSVVIRGPNTGELFF

J: TRBJ2-7
V: TRBV6-6
CDR3: CASSQGLAGDYYEQYF

J: TRBJ1-5
V: TRBV7-3
CDR3: CASSLSGGPNQPQHF

J: TRBJ2-1
V: TRBV6-5
CDR3: CASRDSGGLYNEQFF

J: TRBJ2-1
V: TRBV19
CDR3: CASSPQTSLNEQFF

J: TRBJ2-7
V: TRBV5-1
CDR3: CASRGRPSSYEQYF

J: TRBJ1-1
V: TRBV19
CDR3: CASSPNVHTEAFF

J: TRBJ1-2
V: TRBV5-6
CDR3: CASSLVLGDGYTF

J: TRBJ2-2
V: TRBV5-4
CDR3: CASSLVRGQGVGELFF

J: TRBJ2-1
V: TRBV6-5
CDR3: CASRLEGSTGGQFF

J: TRBJ2-1
V: TRBV6-1
CDR3: CASSEGGVHRGNSNEQFF

J: TRBJ2-2
V: TRBV15
CDR3: CATSAGGPNTGELFF

J: TRBJ2-7
V: TRBV27
CDR3: CASIKGEEPYEQYF

J: TRBJ2-3
V: TRBV5-6
CDR3: CASSLLDYEDTQYF

J: TRBJ1-2
V: TRBV4-3
CDR3: CASSQDPTAYGYTF

J: TRBJ2-3
V: TRBV5-1
CDR3: CASSLRSSGGASDTQYF

J: TRBJ2-7
V: TRBV4-3
CDR3: CASSQDRASGGYEQYF

J: TRBJ1-4
V: TRBV6-5
CDR3: CASSDWQSNEKLFF

J: TRBJ1-6
V: TRBV19
CDR3: CASKITGDGNSPLHF

J: TRBJ1-2
V: TRBV5-8
CDR3: CASTGTGDYGYTF

J: TRBJ2-7
V: TRBV2
CDR3: CASWGQGAYEQYF

J: TRBJ2-2
V: TRBV9
CDR3: CASSVEGLNTGELFF

J: TRBJ2-7
V: TRBV10-2
CDR3: CASSEHRGQGLGEQYF

J: TRBJ1-1
V: TRBV7-9
CDR3: CASSFDTSGVEAFF